The 16 T cell receptor beta chains in this list originate from one sample, sequenced in a study of blood T cell repertoires in COVID-19. Sequencing used immunoSEQ multiplex PCR; TCRdb keeps in-frame clones, though not all of them. The profile covers around 130,000 clones, with roughly 84% appearing a single time and over 3% taken by the ten largest. The sequenced sample consisted of PBMCs or T cells enriched from blood (not recorded which). The receptors shown here come from a woman aged 25 to 45 who had recovered from COVID-19.

Here the CDR3 reads CASSQASRLAGSYNEQFF. The CDR3 bases are TGTGCCAGCAGCCAAGCCTCCCGCCTAGCGGGCTCCTACAATGAGCAGTTCTTC. The gene calls are TRBV4-2 and TRBJ2-1, with 8 bases matching TRBD2. Germline-derived CDR1 and CDR2 are LGHNA and YNFKEQ. V was clipped by 1 base and J by 0 bases; unmatched bases: 8. The CDR3 length is 18 residues.

The chain recombines TRBV19 with TRBJ2-6; a possible D gene is TRBD1 (5 bases). This CDR3 contains 17 residues. Germline V CDR1 and CDR2: LNHDA, SQIVND (reference sequence). Trimming took off 5 bases at V and 3 bases at J, with 17 bases between the two ends. CDR3 in amino acids: CASSYPGRAFGANVLTF. DNA for the CDR3: TGTGCCAGTAGTTACCCCGGCAGGGCCTTTGGGGCCAACGTCCTGACTTTC.

This clone was seen once. The chain recombines TRBV27 with TRBJ2-3, with 7 bases aligning to TRBD2. Losses at the gene ends were 5 bases for V and 6 bases for J; bases not matched to a gene: 11. Germline CDR1 and CDR2: MNHEY and SMNVEV (reference sequence). The length of the CDR3 is 15 residues. CDR3 bases: TGTGCCAGCAGTCCCGGTTGGGCGGGAGCCGATACGCAGTATTTT. This translates into CASSPGWAGADTQYF.

This rearrangement joins TRBV4-1 to TRBJ2-1; a possible D gene is TRBD1 (6 bases). V was cut by 1 base and J by 3 bases, with 10 bases left in between. This CDR3 is built from 15 residues. CDR1 and CDR2 (germline): MGHRA, YSYEKL. CDR3 sequence: CASSQAGTYYNEQFF. In nucleotides, the CDR3 is TGCGCCAGCAGCCAAGCGGGGACATACTACAATGAGCAGTTCTTC.

The gene calls are TRBV7-6 and TRBJ2-7, with D perhaps matching TRBD2 (6 bases). Germline values: CDR1 SGHVS, CDR2 FNYEAQ. V dropped 5 bases and J dropped 2 bases, with 19 bases sitting between them. The CDR3 extends over 16 amino acids. The CDR3: CASSAGSPGGTYEQYF. In DNA form, the CDR3 reads TGTGCCAGCAGCGCAGGCTCCCCCGGAGGGACCTACGAGCAGTACTTC.

The J gene is TRBJ2-2, the V gene TRBV19, with 7 bases identical to TRBD2. The V and J ends lost 0 bases and 6 bases, in that order; junction bases with no gene match: 10. The CDR3 contains 17 residues. Germline CDR1 LNHDA, CDR2 SQIVND (reference sequence). CDR3 sequence reads: CASSIDRGGSGSGELFF. The CDR3 region has the DNA TGTGCCAGTAGTATAGATCGCGGCGGGAGTGGGTCCGGGGAGCTGTTTTTT.

The V call is TRBV25-1, the J call TRBJ1-3, with TRBD1 matching over 9 bases. Germline trimming cut 4 bases from V and 0 bases from J; bases unmatched to any gene: 7. This CDR3 is 17 amino acids long. Germline V gene lookup returns CDR1 MGHDK and CDR2 SYGVNS. The CDR3: CASSGPGTGSSGNTIYF. The CDR3 nucleotides read TGTGCCAGCAGTGGCCCCGGGACAGGGAGCTCTGGAAACACCATATATTTT.

This clone was seen a few times. The chain couples TRBV2 to TRBJ1-2, with 11 bases fitting TRBD1. The CDR3 is 14 residues long. The V segment lost 4 bases and the J segment 4 bases; nucleotides outside the gene matches: 2. CDR1 SNHLY and CDR2 FYNNEI come from the germline V gene. As DNA, the CDR3 is TGTGCCAGCAGTGGGACAGGGGGCACCTATGGCTACACCTTC. It translates to CASSGTGGTYGYTF.

The chain has TRBV5-1 and TRBJ2-3; 7 bases align to TRBD1. CDR3 size: 17 residues. The trim removed 3 bases at V and 2 bases at J, leaving 12 bases unmatched. Germline V lookup: CDR1 SGHRS, CDR2 YFSETQ. The CDR3 loop is CASSSLIQGRNTDTQYF. In DNA, the CDR3 is TGCGCCAGCAGCTCACTGATACAGGGGCGCAACACAGATACGCAGTATTTT. Looking up the rest from reference TRBV5-1 and TRBJ2-3 gives the full variable domain: KAGVTQTPRYLIKTRGQQVTLSCSPISGHRSVSWYQQTPGQGLQFLFEYFSETQRNKGNFPGRFSGRQFSNSRSEMNVSTLELGDSALYLCASSSLIQGRNTDTQYFGPGTRLTVL.

A note on this clone: Other DNA sequences in this sample translate to the same CDR3. The rearrangement links TRBV7-8 to TRBJ2-3; D is unclear. Germline V gene sequence: CDR1 SGHVS, CDR2 FQNEAQ. The CDR3 sequence is 12 residues long. Trimming pared 5 bases from V and 0 bases from J, leaving 3 bases between. The CDR3 DNA reads as TGTGCCAGCAGCCCAAGCACAGATACGCAGTATTTT. This gives the protein CASSPSTDTQYF.

The CDR3 nucleotides read TGTGCCAGCAGCCAGACTAGGACAATCACAGATACGCAGTATTTT. Amino acid sequence: CASSQTRTITDTQYF. The chain has TRBV7-8 and TRBJ2-3; tentative D call: TRBD2 (6 bases). This CDR3 comprises 15 residues. The V end lost 5 bases, the J end lost 2 bases, and 14 bases lay between the germline ends. CDR1 is SGHVS and CDR2 is FQNEAQ in the germline V gene.

V gene TRBV30 combines with J gene TRBJ1-5; TRBD1 matches at 10 bases. J lost 5 bases, V lost 0 bases, and 4 bases had no gene match. Per germline, CDR1 GTSNPN and CDR2 SVGIG (reference sequence). The CDR3 has 15 residues. In DNA, the CDR3 is TGTGCCTGGAGTGTAGGACAGGGGGTGTATCAGCCCCAGCATTTT. Translating it yields CAWSVGQGVYQPQHF. The full variable domain, with the rest looked up from reference TRBV30 and TRBJ1-5, is SQTIHQWPATLVQPVGSPLSLECTVEGTSNPNLYWYRQAAGRGLQLLFYSVGIGQISSEVPQNLSASRPQDRQFILSSKKLLLSDSGFYLCAWSVGQGVYQPQHFGDGTRLSIL.

V gene TRBV7-9 combines with J gene TRBJ1-1; no definite D call. Trimming removed 2 bases at V and 7 bases at J, with 14 bases between. The germline CDR1 and CDR2 sequences are SEHNR and FQNEAQ (reference sequence). The CDR3 runs to 14 residues. CDR3 DNA sequence: TGTGCCAGCAGCTTAATTCGACGGGAGGGTGAAGCTTTCTTT. This codes for CASSLIRREGEAFF.

V gene TRBV29-1 combines with J gene TRBJ2-5, with D hard to call. Trimming removed 0 bases from V and 5 bases from J, with 4 bases in between. CDR3 length: 11 amino acids. The germline V gene has CDR1 SQVTM and CDR2 ANQGSEA. In DNA, the CDR3 is TGCAGCGTTGAAGATCGGGAGACCCAGTACTTC. Its protein is CSVEDRETQYF.

As for this clone: The same CDR3 can be traced to other DNA sequences in this sample. The V and J genes are TRBV7-2 and TRBJ2-7; 8 positions agree with TRBD2. Losses at the gene ends were 3 bases for V and 7 bases for J; bases not matched to a gene: 8. Per the germline V gene, CDR1 is SGHTA and CDR2 is FQGNSA. The length of the CDR3 is 14 residues. CDR3 nucleotides: TGTGCCAGCAGCTTGACAAGCGGGAGCTATGAGCAGTACTTC. Its translation: CASSLTSGSYEQYF. Full variable domain (remainder filled in from reference TRBV7-2 and TRBJ2-7): GAGVSQSPSNKVTEKGKDVELRCDPISGHTALYWYRQSLGQGLEFLIYFQGNSAPDKSGLPSDRFSAERTGGSVSTLTIQRTQQEDSAVYLCASSLTSGSYEQYFGPGTRLTVT.

This chain uses TRBV5-1 with TRBJ2-7, with D perhaps TRBD1 (5 bases). The ends were cut back, 5 bases at V and 3 bases at J, with 12 bases in the middle. Germline CDR1 SGHRS, CDR2 YFSETQ. This CDR3 has 13 amino acids. The DNA for the CDR3 is TGCGCCAGCAGACTCACAGGATTCTACGAGCAGTACTTC. It yields the protein CASRLTGFYEQYF.